This T cell receptor (beta chain) emerged from a study of CD8 T cells in ankylosing spondylitis. Study outcomes and limitations: Clones linked to disease were reported to show significant enrichment in matched ankylosing spondylitis synovial fluid. Roughly 8 highly homologous variants made up a TCR beta motif that seemed to typify ankylosing spondylitis blood.

V lost 2 bases to trimming and J lost 8 bases, with 13 bases between them. This CDR3 has 14 amino acids. Germline V lookup: CDR1 LNHNV, CDR2 YYDKDF (reference sequence). This clonotype showed up just a few times. Its target is not known. Libraries of TCR beta came from quantitative 5'-RACE with molecular barcodes. TCRdb used MiXCR to reprocess the 5' RACE reads, holding one entry per CDR3 protein. The sample has 700,000 to 1,000,000 distinct CDR3 sequences, approximately 12% seen once. The material sequenced was blood, either unsorted or a sorted T cell fraction (not recorded which). The rearrangement uses TRBV15 and TRBJ2-1; D assignment may be TRBD1 or TRBD2 (6 bases each). This clonotype originated in a male donor with ankylosing spondylitis. CDR3 residues: CATSRNVGGHEQFF. CDR3 sequence (DNA): TGTGCCACCAGCAGAAATGTGGGGGGCCATGAGCAGTTCTTC.